The 25 T cell receptor beta chains presented below share a single source sample, sequenced in a study of shared clonotypes between healthy human individuals (dated by TCRdb to about 2020). Libraries came from the immunoSEQ multiplex PCR assay. This is the immuneACCESS table as TCRdb keeps it, with only in-frame sequences that have V and J called. A part of the clones is gone; compared with another copy, unresolved V genes explain less than half, and the rest is unexplained. This sample comprises around 480,000 clones, around 79% of them detected only once. The top ten clonotypes cover about an eighth of the sample. Material: PBMCs. Receptors originate from a woman in her forties in good health. Some clones in this sample may be carry-over from other donors' samples.

The chain recombines TRBV27 with TRBJ2-7; tentatively, D is TRBD2 (5 bases). V gave up 4 bases and J gave up 7 bases, with 17 bases separating them. The CDR3 totals 14 residues. Per germline, CDR1 MNHEY and CDR2 SMNVEV (reference sequence). In nucleotides, the CDR3 is TGTGCCAGCAGTTCCGGACTCCCGGCGAGGGAGCAGTACTTC. This sequence encodes CASSSGLPAREQYF.

CDR3 DNA sequence: TGCGCCAGCAGCTTGGTGTTGGGGGCCTACGAGCAGTACTTC. Encoded protein: CASSLVLGAYEQYF. The chain carries TRBV5-1 and TRBJ2-7, with D tentatively TRBD1 or TRBD2 (5 bases each). Germline loops: CDR1 SGHRS, CDR2 YFSETQ. The length of the CDR3 is 14 residues. V was trimmed by 0 bases and J by 2 bases, leaving 9 bases between them.

As to this clone: Within the sample, other DNA sequences also encode this same CDR3. The V and J genes are TRBV9 and TRBJ1-3; a weak D match, TRBD1 (6 bases). V was trimmed by 2 bases and J by 1 base, leaving 10 bases between them. The germline V gene encodes CDR1 SGDLS and CDR2 YYNGEE. There are 15 residues in the CDR3. The CDR3 region is CASSVGGSSGNTIYF. In nucleotides, the CDR3 is TGTGCCAGCAGCGTGGGGGGCAGTTCTGGAAACACCATATATTTT.

The gene calls are TRBV7-2 and TRBJ2-2; possibly TRBD1 for D (6 bases). Trimming pared 6 bases from V and 5 bases from J, leaving 10 bases between. Per the germline V gene, CDR1 is SGHTA and CDR2 is FQGNSA. The CDR3 consists of 13 residues. The CDR3 spells CASRLGTTGELFF. The CDR3 DNA is TGTGCCAGCAGGCTCGGGACAACCGGGGAGCTGTTTTTT.

V is TRBV5-4 and J is TRBJ1-2, with 7 bases identical to TRBD1. V was clipped by 1 base and J by 4 bases; unmatched bases: 4. Germline-derived CDR1 and CDR2 are SGHNT and YYREEE (reference sequence). CDR3 length equals 14 residues. The DNA of the CDR3 is TGTGCCAGCAGCTTGCGGCAGGGGGGCTATGGCTACACCTTC. It codes for CASSLRQGGYGYTF.

The rearrangement joins TRBV4-3 to TRBJ2-3, with 13 nucleotides matching TRBD2. In germline, CDR1 is LGHNA, CDR2 YSLEER. Losses at the gene ends were 0 bases for V and 5 bases for J; bases not matched to a gene: 5. The CDR3 spans 17 residues. CDR3 amino acids: CASSQDTSGRAIDTQYF. The CDR3 DNA reads TGCGCCAGCAGCCAAGACACTAGCGGGAGGGCCATAGATACGCAGTATTTT.

V gene TRBV7-2 combines with J gene TRBJ2-3; D tentatively reads TRBD1 or TRBD2 (5 bases each). CDR1 is SGHTA and CDR2 is FQGNSA in the germline V gene. V lost 4 bases, J lost 4 bases, and 9 bases lay in between. CDR3 length equals 13 residues. This chain's CDR3 is CASSWDDSDTQYF. The CDR3 nucleotides are TGTGCCAGCAGCTGGGACGATTCAGATACGCAGTATTTT.

The gene calls are TRBV7-3 and TRBJ1-3, with D unclear. This CDR3 comprises 15 residues. Germline V gene lookup returns CDR1 SGHTA and CDR2 FQGTGA. Trimming stripped 5 bases from V and 0 bases from J, with 11 bases between. The CDR3 region has the DNA TGTGCCAGCAGCAAGGACGGATACTCTGGAAACACCATATATTTT. It yields the protein CASSKDGYSGNTIYF.

This chain connects TRBV28 to TRBJ2-7; TRBD1 agrees at 8 bases. J gave up 3 bases and V 3 bases, and 7 bases lay outside the gene matches. Germline V gene data show CDR1 as MDHEN and CDR2 as SYDVKM. The CDR3 spans 15 residues. CDR3 DNA sequence: TGTGCCAGCAGTTTTGGTGTGACAGGGGTCTACGAGCAGTACTTC. Translating gives CASSFGVTGVYEQYF.

This chain links TRBV5-5 with TRBJ1-5; 9 bases line up with TRBD1. The CDR3 totals 15 residues. From germline, CDR1 is SGHKS and CDR2 YYEKEE (reference sequence). Trimming took 4 bases from V and 0 from J; bases not matched to a gene: 2. CDR3 sequence (DNA): TGTGCCAGCAGCGGACAGGGGTATAGCAATCAGCCCCAGCATTTT. Translating it yields CASSGQGYSNQPQHF.

The rearrangement links TRBV7-6 to TRBJ2-1; TRBD2 aligns across 8 bases. V lost 5 bases, J lost 5 bases, and 5 bases stayed unmatched. CDR3 length: 14 residues. Germline V gene data show CDR1 as SGHVS and CDR2 as FNYEAQ. CDR3 amino acids: CASSPAGGNNEQFF. CDR3 nucleotides: TGTGCCAGCAGCCCCGCGGGGGGAAACAATGAGCAGTTCTTC.

This clone was picked up a small number of times. The DNA for the CDR3 is TGTGCCAGCAGCATAAGTTGGGACCTTAATCAGCCCCAGCATTTT. Its translation is CASSISWDLNQPQHF. The rearrangement links TRBV7-9 to TRBJ1-5, with a weak D call TRBD1 (5 bases). Germline CDR1 is SEHNR and CDR2 is FQNEAQ (reference sequence). V shed 5 bases and J shed 4 bases, with 15 bases lying between them. The CDR3 sequence is 15 residues long.

The gene calls are TRBV9 and TRBJ2-7; no clear D. This CDR3 region has 13 residues. Per germline, CDR1 SGDLS and CDR2 YYNGEE. V was cut by 3 bases and J by 2 bases, with 9 bases left in between. Written as DNA, the CDR3 is TGTGCCAGCAGCGCCGATGGGACCTACGAGCAGTACTTC. This encodes CASSADGTYEQYF.

This clone was observed a single time. The chain links TRBV4-3 to TRBJ2-7; 8 nucleotides match TRBD1. J was trimmed by 7 bases and V by 1 base; bases with no gene match: 9. From germline, CDR1 is LGHNA and CDR2 YSLEER. The CDR3 sequence is 15 residues long. The CDR3 loop reads CASSQVWTGTEEQYF. Here the CDR3 DNA reads TGCGCCAGCAGCCAAGTATGGACAGGGACCGAAGAGCAGTACTTC.

The genes are TRBV6-5 and TRBJ2-1; D uncertain. The CDR3 consists of 13 residues. The V gene lost 10 bases and the J gene lost 12 bases, with 22 bases spanning the gap. The germline V gene encodes CDR1 MNHEY and CDR2 SVGAGI. The CDR3 DNA is TGTGCCATACTTTCCTACGGCGGCCATGGGCAGTTCTTC. Amino acid sequence: CAILSYGGHGQFF.

For this clone: This sample also contains other DNA sequences that code for the same CDR3. Written as DNA, the CDR3 is TGTGCCAGCAGTGAATCGGGGTACAATGAGCAGTTCTTC. Amino acids: CASSESGYNEQFF. The genes are TRBV25-1 and TRBJ2-1; D may be TRBD2 (5 bases). The CDR3 is 13 amino acids. V was shortened by 1 base and J by 4 bases, with 5 bases between the two germline ends. From germline, CDR1 is MGHDK and CDR2 SYGVNS.

The CDR3 loop is CASSLGPLQTQYF. The CDR3 nucleotides read TGTGCCAGCAGTTTGGGGCCCCTCCAGACCCAGTACTTC. This chain joins TRBV28 and TRBJ2-5; a possible D gene is TRBD1 (5 bases). CDR1 is MDHEN, CDR2 SYDVKM, per germline. The CDR3 covers 13 residues. V dropped 3 bases and J dropped 6 bases, with 11 bases sitting between them.

Turning to this clone: Other DNA sequences in this sample translate to the same CDR3. The chain uses TRBV5-1 and TRBJ1-1; D remains unclear. CDR1 and CDR2 (germline): SGHRS, YFSETQ. V lost 2 bases and J 1 base, leaving 9 bases between the germline ends. The CDR3 loop spans 14 amino acids. The CDR3 loop is CASSFRVGNTEAFF. DNA of the CDR3: TGCGCCAGCAGCTTTAGGGTCGGGAACACTGAAGCTTTCTTT.

This rearrangement joins TRBV5-1 to TRBJ1-4; 7 nucleotides agree with TRBD1. This CDR3 spans 14 amino acids. The trim removed 7 bases at V and 4 bases at J, leaving 7 bases unmatched. Germline values: CDR1 SGHRS, CDR2 YFSETQ. CDR3 nucleotide sequence: TGCGCCAGCCGCCGGGACAGCAATAATGAAAAACTGTTTTTT. This sequence encodes CASRRDSNNEKLFF.

This clone was seen a few times. The V gene is TRBV7-2, the J gene TRBJ1-2, with D possibly being TRBD1 (6 bases). Germline CDR1 reads SGHTA; CDR2 reads FQGNSA. V lost 4 bases, J lost 8 bases, and 14 bases lay in between. CDR3 length: 13 residues. CDR3 amino acids: CASSSRMGQGYTF. The CDR3 bases are TGTGCCAGCAGCTCCAGAATGGGACAAGGCTACACCTTC.

This rearrangement joins TRBV10-3 to TRBJ1-4, with a tentative D call TRBD1 (6 bases). Germline V gives CDR1 ENHRY, CDR2 SYGVKD. The CDR3 spans 14 residues. V lost 6 bases, J lost 4 bases, and 12 bases lay in between. CDR3 protein: CAIRSDRSNEKLFF. CDR3 nucleotides: TGTGCCATCAGATCGGACAGAAGTAATGAAAAACTGTTTTTT.

V gene TRBV2 combines with J gene TRBJ2-7, with 16 bases identical to TRBD2. V gave up 6 bases and J gave up 4 bases; unmatched junction bases: 6. The CDR3 covers 16 residues. CDR1 and CDR2 (germline): SNHLY, FYNNEI. The CDR3 is CASRAGTSGRAYEQYF. The CDR3 nucleotides read TGTGCCAGCAGGGCCGGGACTAGCGGGAGGGCGTACGAGCAGTACTTC.

The chain recombines TRBV5-1 with TRBJ2-1, with 7 bases fitting TRBD2. Germline V gene sequence: CDR1 SGHRS, CDR2 YFSETQ. The J segment lost 0 bases and the V segment lost 4 bases, leaving 13 bases of the junction unmatched. The CDR3 is made up of 18 amino acids. This chain's CDR3 is CASSQIPPPSGSYNEQFF. The CDR3 bases are TGCGCCAGCAGCCAAATACCACCGCCTAGCGGCTCCTACAATGAGCAGTTCTTC.

V gene TRBV19 combines with J gene TRBJ2-2; no reliable D call. The CDR3 consists of 16 residues. Trimming removed 5 bases at V and 1 base at J, with 14 bases between. Germline CDR1 LNHDA, CDR2 SQIVND (reference sequence). The CDR3 sequence is CASSPKRRMNTGELFF. The CDR3 region has the DNA TGTGCCAGTAGTCCCAAACGGCGGATGAACACCGGGGAGCTGTTTTTT.

The chain links TRBV14 to TRBJ2-7; D is unclear. From germline, CDR1 is SGHDN and CDR2 FVKESK. With 5 bases removed from V and 0 bases from J, the gap between germline ends came to 17 bases. The CDR3 covers 16 residues. The DNA of the CDR3 is TGTGCCAGCAGCTCAGTGGTATCTTCGAGCTCCTACGAGCAGTACTTC. Amino acids: CASSSVVSSSSYEQYF.